The 19 T cell receptor beta chains below were found in one sample sequenced in a study of shared clonotypes between healthy human individuals. CD45RO-negative CD8 cells positively selected for CCR7 made up the naive population, which excluded terminally differentiated effector memory CD45RA+ cells. Here immunoSEQ multiplex PCR was the method, and the copy in TCRdb shows in-frame clones only, minus some. The sample has more than 2 million clones; over 85% are singletons. Sequencing used naive CD8+ T cells sorted from blood. All receptors derive from a man aged 18 to 30 in good health.

In this sample, this clone turned up once. This chain links TRBV1 with TRBJ2-3; whether TRBD2, the table's D call, matches the DNA was not checked. TRBV1 is a listed pseudogene. The CDR3 loop spans 14 amino acids. The CDR3 protein is CTSPAAASTDTQYF. The DNA of the CDR3 is TGCACCAGTCCAGCGGCCGCAAGCACAGATACGCAGTATTTT.

The chain's CDR3 is CASSAGQGEDEQYF. DNA for the CDR3: TGCGCCAGCTCAGCCGGACAGGGCGAGGACGAGCAGTACTTC. This chain connects TRBV5-1 to TRBJ2-7; 8 nucleotides agree with TRBD1. Trimming at V came to 7 bases and at J to 5 bases, leaving 11 bases not matched to a gene. CDR3 length: 14 residues. Germline V gene sequence: CDR1 SGHRS, CDR2 YFSETQ.

Concerning this clone: Other DNA sequences within the sample encode an identical CDR3. The chain uses TRBV11-2 and TRBJ2-1, with 10 bases aligning to TRBD2. Trimming removed 1 base from V and 10 bases from J; junction bases left unmatched: 1. CDR3 length: 13 residues. Germline loops: CDR1 SGHAT, CDR2 FQNNGV. The CDR3 is CASSLGSGGEQFF. In DNA form, the CDR3 reads TGTGCCAGCAGCTTAGGTAGCGGGGGGGAGCAGTTCTTC.

This clone appeared a single time. This sequence joins TRBV5-1 and TRBJ1-1; maybe TRBD1 (5 bases). The CDR3 extends over 14 amino acids. Trimming cost V 7 bases and J 1 base, with 14 bases left between them. CDR1 and CDR2 (germline): SGHRS, YFSETQ. This CDR3 is CASALGGSNTEAFF. The CDR3 DNA sequence: TGCGCCAGCGCCCTGGGGGGGTCGAACACTGAAGCTTTCTTT.

The sample holds one count of this clone. The chain recombines TRBV10-2 with TRBJ2-1; no reliable D call. This CDR3 region has 14 residues. Trimming shortened V by 3 bases and J by 5 bases, and 11 bases separated the two germline ends. Germline V gene lookup returns CDR1 WSHSY and CDR2 SAAADI. The CDR3 reads CASSELAPDNEQFF. The CDR3 DNA is TGCGCCAGCAGTGAATTAGCCCCGGACAATGAGCAGTTCTTC.

This clone was counted a single time. The chain employs TRBV7-6 and TRBJ1-6, with TRBD1 identical over 8 bases. The trim removed 5 bases at V and 10 bases at J, leaving 13 bases unmatched. This CDR3 comprises 16 residues. Germline CDR1 SGHVS, CDR2 FNYEAQ. CDR3: CASSPTPDRVQSPLHF. CDR3 DNA: TGTGCCAGCAGCCCAACCCCGGACAGGGTTCAATCACCCCTCCACTTT.

The V and J genes are TRBV19 and TRBJ1-5; 7 positions match TRBD1. CDR3 size: 15 residues. The V segment lost 6 bases and the J segment 6 bases; nucleotides outside the gene matches: 11. The germline CDR1 and CDR2 sequences are LNHDA and SQIVND (reference sequence). The CDR3 loop reads CASSYDREGSQPQHF. The CDR3 coding sequence is TGTGCCAGTAGCTACGACAGGGAGGGGAGTCAGCCCCAGCATTTT. Drawing the rest from reference TRBV19 and TRBJ1-5, the complete variable domain is DGGITQSPKYLFRKEGQNVTLSCEQNLNHDAMYWYRQDPGQGLRLIYYSQIVNDFQKGDIAEGYSVSREKKESFPLTVTSAQKNPTAFYLCASSYDREGSQPQHFGDGTRLSIL.

This sequence joins TRBV29-1 and TRBJ2-5; D gene unclear. Trimming left V 2 bases short and J 4 bases short, with 8 bases between. Germline CDR1 reads SQVTM; CDR2 reads ANQGSEA. The CDR3 contains 12 residues. The CDR3 is CSVETDGETQYF. CDR3 coding DNA: TGCAGCGTTGAAACCGACGGAGAGACCCAGTACTTC.

The chain uses TRBV29-1 and TRBJ1-3; the D is unclear. The germline CDR1 and CDR2 sequences are SQVTM and ANQGSEA. The ends were cut back, 1 base at V and 0 bases at J, with 10 bases in the middle. The CDR3 length is 15 residues. CDR3 in amino acids: CSVEGAVNSGNTIYF. The CDR3 DNA sequence: TGCAGCGTTGAAGGGGCAGTTAACTCTGGAAACACCATATATTTT.

V usage is TRBV7-6 and J usage is TRBJ2-7; D possibly corresponds to TRBD2 (5 bases). CDR3 length: 14 amino acids. Germline CDR1 reads SGHVS; CDR2 reads FNYEAQ. The V end was cut by 5 bases, the J end by 7 bases, with 18 bases between. This chain's CDR3 is CASSATRAGWEQYF. The CDR3 nucleotides read TGTGCCAGCAGCGCCACTAGGGCAGGTTGGGAGCAGTACTTC.

The rearrangement links TRBV9 to TRBJ1-1, with a possible D match to TRBD1 (5 bases). Trimming cost V 0 bases and J 3 bases, with 9 bases left between them. Germline lookup yields CDR1 SGDLS and CDR2 YYNGEE. This CDR3 is 14 amino acids long. CDR3 loop: CASSVVSGYTEAFF. CDR3 sequence (DNA): TGTGCCAGCAGCGTAGTTTCAGGGTACACTGAAGCTTTCTTT.

The J gene is TRBJ2-7, the V gene TRBV6-1; 8 bases map to TRBD2. The CDR3 loop spans 16 amino acids. The germline gives CDR1 MNHNS, CDR2 SASEGT. The V segment lost 2 bases and the J segment 1 base; nucleotides outside the gene matches: 7. The CDR3 DNA sequence: TGTGCCAGCAGTGAAAACGGCGGGGGGACGTCCTACGAGCAGTACTTC. Encoded protein: CASSENGGGTSYEQYF.

This chain connects TRBV7-9 to TRBJ2-7; TRBD1 matches 9 bases. V lost 5 bases to trimming and J lost 3 bases; unmatched junction nucleotides: 8. This CDR3 comprises 15 residues. Germline CDR1 and CDR2: SEHNR and FQNEAQ (reference sequence). The CDR3 is CASSDVDRGDYEQYF. The CDR3 DNA follows: TGTGCCAGCAGCGACGTGGACAGGGGTGACTACGAGCAGTACTTC.

The chain recombines TRBV11-3 with TRBJ2-1, with unresolved D. The CDR3 is 15 residues long. V lost 0 bases and J lost 1, with 7 bases in between. CDR1 SGHNT and CDR2 YENEEA come from the germline V gene. This CDR3 is CASSLELASYNEQFF. The CDR3 DNA is TGTGCCAGCAGCTTAGAGTTAGCTTCCTACAATGAGCAGTTCTTC.

The chain is built from TRBV5-6 and TRBJ2-5, with D unresolved. Trimming removed 4 bases at V and 0 bases at J, with 7 bases between. CDR1 is SGHDT, CDR2 YYEEEE, per germline. This CDR3 contains 13 residues. In nucleotides, the CDR3 is TGTGCCAGCAGCGCCAGGTACCAAGAGACCCAGTACTTC. It encodes CASSARYQETQYF. Together with reference TRBV5-6 and TRBJ2-5, the CDR3 gives the full variable domain: DAGVTQSPTHLIKTRGQQVTLRCSPKSGHDTVSWYQQALGQGPQFIFQYYEEEERQRGNFPDRFSGHQFPNYSSELNVNALLLGDSALYLCASSARYQETQYFGPGTRLLVL.

The rearrangement joins TRBV6-5 to TRBJ2-1; a possible D gene is TRBD2 (6 bases). The CDR3 has 16 residues. V was pared by 0 bases and J by 7 bases, with 16 bases between. Germline CDR1 MNHEY, CDR2 SVGAGI. The CDR3 sequence: CASSYSMGEVVNEQFF. The CDR3 nucleotides read TGTGCCAGCAGTTACTCTATGGGGGAGGTTGTAAATGAGCAGTTCTTC.

V usage is TRBV5-4 and J usage is TRBJ2-7; weak D call: TRBD1 (5 bases). CDR1 and CDR2 from the germline V gene are SGHNT and YYREEE (reference sequence). The V end lost 1 base, the J end lost 6 bases, and 14 bases lay between the germline ends. CDR3 length equals 14 residues. The CDR3 DNA reads as TGTGCCAGCAGCTTGAAGGGGTCGCAGCTCGAGCAGTACTTC. Encoded protein: CASSLKGSQLEQYF.

The chain combines TRBV4-1 with TRBJ1-1; 7 bases are a match to TRBD1. CDR3 size: 14 residues. CDR1 MGHRA and CDR2 YSYEKL come from the germline V gene. V shed 4 bases and J 0 bases; nucleotides not matched to a gene: 2. CDR3 nucleotide sequence: TGCGCCAGCAGCCTACAGGGGATGAACACTGAAGCTTTCTTT. This codes for CASSLQGMNTEAFF.

The CDR3 DNA follows: TGTGCCAGCTCACCCCGGGACAGGGTGAACTACGAGCAGTACTTC. Translating gives CASSPRDRVNYEQYF. The chain carries TRBV18 and TRBJ2-7, with TRBD1 identical over 9 bases. Looked up from germline, CDR1 is KGHSH and CDR2 is LQKENI. The CDR3 contains 15 residues. The V segment lost 3 bases and the J segment 3 bases; nucleotides outside the gene matches: 6.